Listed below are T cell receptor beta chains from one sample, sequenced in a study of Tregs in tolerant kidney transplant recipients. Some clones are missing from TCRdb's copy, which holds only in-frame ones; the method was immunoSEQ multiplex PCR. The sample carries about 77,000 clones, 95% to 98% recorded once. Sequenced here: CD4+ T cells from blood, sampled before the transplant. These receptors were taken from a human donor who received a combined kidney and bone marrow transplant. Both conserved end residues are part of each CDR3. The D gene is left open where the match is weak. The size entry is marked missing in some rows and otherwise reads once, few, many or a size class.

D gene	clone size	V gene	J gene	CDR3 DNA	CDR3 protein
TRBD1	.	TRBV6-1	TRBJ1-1	TGTGCCAGCCATACAGGGGAATGGAACACTGAAGCTTTCTTT	CASHTGEWNTEAFF
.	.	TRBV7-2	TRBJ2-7	TGTGCCAGCAGCTCCACCCTTATACGGGGATCGCCCTACGAGCAGTACTTC	CASSSTLIRGSPYEQYF
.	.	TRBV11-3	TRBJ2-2	TGTGCCAGCCAGCGGAAGTTCCACGCCGGGGAGCTGTTTTTT	CASQRKFHAGELFF
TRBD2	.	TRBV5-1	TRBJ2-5	TGCGCCAGCAGCCCGAGCGGGGGCGCCCAAGAGACCCAGTACTTC	CASSPSGGAQETQYF
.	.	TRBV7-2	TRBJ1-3	TGTGCCAGCACCAGACTCCCCGGAAACACCATATATTTT	CASTRLPGNTIYF
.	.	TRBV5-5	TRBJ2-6	TGTGCCAGCAGCTTTACGGACAGAAACTTTGGGGCCAACGTCCTGACTTTC	CASSFTDRNFGANVLTF
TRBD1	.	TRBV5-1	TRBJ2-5	TGCGCCAGCAGCTCAGGACAGGTTGGGCAGGAGACCCAGTACTTC	CASSSGQVGQETQYF
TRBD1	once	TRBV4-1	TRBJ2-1	TGCGCCAGCAGCCCCCTTGAGGGGGCTAGCTCCTACAATGAGCAGTTCTTC	CASSPLEGASSYNEQFF
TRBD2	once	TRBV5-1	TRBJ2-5	TGCGCCAGCAGCTTGGCCAAAGCGGGAGGAGAGACCCAGTACTTC	CASSLAKAGGETQYF
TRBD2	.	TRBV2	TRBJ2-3	TGTGCCAGCAGTGTCGGACTAGCGGGGGGGATTATGGCAGATACGCAGTATTTT	CASSVGLAGGIMADTQYF
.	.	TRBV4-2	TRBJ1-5	TGTGCCAGCAGCTTTTTCGGACTTAGCAATCAGCCCCAGCATTTT	CASSFFGLSNQPQHF